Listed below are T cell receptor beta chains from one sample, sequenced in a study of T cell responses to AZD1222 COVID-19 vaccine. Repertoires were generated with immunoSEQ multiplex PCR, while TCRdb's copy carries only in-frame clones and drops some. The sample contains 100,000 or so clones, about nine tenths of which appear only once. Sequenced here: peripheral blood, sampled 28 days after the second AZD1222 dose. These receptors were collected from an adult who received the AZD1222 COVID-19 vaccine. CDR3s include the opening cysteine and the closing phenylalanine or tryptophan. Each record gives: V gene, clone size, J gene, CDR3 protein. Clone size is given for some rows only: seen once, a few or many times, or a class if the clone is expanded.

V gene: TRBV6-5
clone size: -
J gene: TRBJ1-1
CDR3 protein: CASRLKIDTEAFF

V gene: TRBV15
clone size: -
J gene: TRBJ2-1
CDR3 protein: CATSREVMGRAGEQFF

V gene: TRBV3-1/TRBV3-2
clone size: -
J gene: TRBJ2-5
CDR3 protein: CASSQSPPGLALETQYF

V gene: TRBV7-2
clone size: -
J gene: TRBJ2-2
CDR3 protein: CASSYRLVSGELFF

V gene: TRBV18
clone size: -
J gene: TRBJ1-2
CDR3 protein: CASSQQGANYGYTF

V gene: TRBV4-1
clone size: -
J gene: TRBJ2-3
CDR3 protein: CASSQLGGPSADTQYF

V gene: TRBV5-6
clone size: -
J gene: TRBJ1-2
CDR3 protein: CASSLDKTYGYTF

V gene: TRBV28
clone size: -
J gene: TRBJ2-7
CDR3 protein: CATLAGSPYEQYF

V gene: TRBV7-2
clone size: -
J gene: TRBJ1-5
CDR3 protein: CASSLEGGQPQHF

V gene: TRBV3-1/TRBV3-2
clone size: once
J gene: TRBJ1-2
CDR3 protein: CASSQLDRNGYTF

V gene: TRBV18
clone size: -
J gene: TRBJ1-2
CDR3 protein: CASSPSPRNYGYTF

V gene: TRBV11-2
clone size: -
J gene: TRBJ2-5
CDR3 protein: CASSAPGTEQETQYF

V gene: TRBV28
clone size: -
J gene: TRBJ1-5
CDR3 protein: CASSLGSHTNSNQPQHF

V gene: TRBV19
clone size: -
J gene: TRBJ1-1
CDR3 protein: CATALTGVRTEAFF

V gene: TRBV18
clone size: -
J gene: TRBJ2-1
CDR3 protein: CASSLPNEQFF

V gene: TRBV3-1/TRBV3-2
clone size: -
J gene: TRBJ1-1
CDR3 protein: CASSQGSGEAFF

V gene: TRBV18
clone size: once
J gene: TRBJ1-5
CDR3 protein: CASSPSAISVSNQPQHF

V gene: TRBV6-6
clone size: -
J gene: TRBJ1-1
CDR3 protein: CASSYGLTEAFF

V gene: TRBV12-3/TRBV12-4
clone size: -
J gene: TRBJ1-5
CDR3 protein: CASSSRVQPQHF

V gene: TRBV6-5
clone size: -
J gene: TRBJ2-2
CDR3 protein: CASIRDRASTGELFF

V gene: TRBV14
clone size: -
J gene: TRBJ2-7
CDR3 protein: CASKQAQTSYEQYF

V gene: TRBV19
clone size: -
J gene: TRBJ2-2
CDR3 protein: CASSGWAVTNTGELFF

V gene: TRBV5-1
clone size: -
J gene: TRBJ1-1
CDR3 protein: CASRTGVGTEAFF

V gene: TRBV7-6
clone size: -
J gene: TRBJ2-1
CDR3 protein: CASSLGGSYNEQFF

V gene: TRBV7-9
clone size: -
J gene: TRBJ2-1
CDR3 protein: CASSYMGGGYSYNEQFF

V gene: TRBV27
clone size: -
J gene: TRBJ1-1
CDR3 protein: CASSLRDRYTEAFF

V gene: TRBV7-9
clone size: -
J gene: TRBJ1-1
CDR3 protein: CASSRETGATEAFF

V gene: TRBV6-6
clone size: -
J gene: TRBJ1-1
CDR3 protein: CASSYSMAWEAFF

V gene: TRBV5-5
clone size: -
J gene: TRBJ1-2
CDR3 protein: CASSPWTGTDYGYTF

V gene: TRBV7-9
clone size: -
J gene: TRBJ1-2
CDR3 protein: CASSLGGRGYQEYGYTF

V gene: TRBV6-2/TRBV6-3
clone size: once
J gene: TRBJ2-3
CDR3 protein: CASSFLTVTDTQYF

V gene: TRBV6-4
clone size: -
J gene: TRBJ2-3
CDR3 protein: CASSDSTSGGPSTDTQYF

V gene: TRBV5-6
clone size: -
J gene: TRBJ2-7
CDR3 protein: CASSKDRIYEQYF

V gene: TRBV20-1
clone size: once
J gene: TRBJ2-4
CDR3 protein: CSASSGGLSKNIQYF

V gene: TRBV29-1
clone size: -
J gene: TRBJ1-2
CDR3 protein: CSVNQGAQSYGYTF

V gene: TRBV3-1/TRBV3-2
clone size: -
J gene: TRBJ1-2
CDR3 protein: CASSQSSGQQVGYTF

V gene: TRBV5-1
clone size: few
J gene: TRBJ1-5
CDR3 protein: CASSLEGGTQPQHF

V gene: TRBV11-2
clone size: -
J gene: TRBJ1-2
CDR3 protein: CASSLGTGNYGYTF

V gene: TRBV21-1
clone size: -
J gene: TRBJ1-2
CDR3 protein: CASSKARALDGYTF

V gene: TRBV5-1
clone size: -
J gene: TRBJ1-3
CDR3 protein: CASSPAERGAAATIYF

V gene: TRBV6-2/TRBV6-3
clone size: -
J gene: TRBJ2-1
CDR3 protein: CASSYPGPNEQFF

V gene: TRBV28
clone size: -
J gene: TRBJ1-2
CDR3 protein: CASRPGGARGYTF

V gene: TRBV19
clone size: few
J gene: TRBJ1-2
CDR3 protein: CASRLGIDYGYTF

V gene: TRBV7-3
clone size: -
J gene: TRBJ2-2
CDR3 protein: CASSPGWNTGELFF

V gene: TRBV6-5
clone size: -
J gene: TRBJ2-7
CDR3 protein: CAIQVEEGLYEQYF

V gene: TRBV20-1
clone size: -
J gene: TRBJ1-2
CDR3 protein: CSVSRRDGYTF

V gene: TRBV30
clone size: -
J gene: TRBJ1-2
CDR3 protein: CAWSPALNYGYTF